This T cell receptor (beta chain) was identified during a study of OX40 agonist ivuxolimab in advanced cancers. Study observations and caveats: Averaging showed that CD8+ T cells had more expanded clones than CD4+ did.

There are 14 residues in the CDR3. Unmatched junction bases numbered 3, after V lost 3 bases and J lost 2 bases. Germline V lookup: CDR1 SGHRS, CDR2 YFSETQ. Produced via immunoSEQ multiplex PCR; TCRdb's table is partial and in-frame only. The data show about 75,000 clones, approximately 81% seen once. With respect to this clone: No antigen is known for it.

The TCR comes from an adult with an advanced solid tumor such as melanoma, head and neck, liver or kidney cancer. V and J are TRBV5-1 and TRBJ2-7; 9 bases line up with TRBD1. The starting material was CD4+ or CD8+ T cells sorted from blood, obtained in a trial of the OX40 agonist ivuxolimab. CDR3 bases: TGCGCCAGCAGCTGGGACAGGGTAACCTACGAGCAGTACTTC. Protein: CASSWDRVTYEQYF.